This T cell receptor (beta chain) was captured in a study of T cell changes during pregnancy in multiple sclerosis (dated by TCRdb to the late 2010s). Looking at the study overall: The study looked at changes in the T cell repertoire across pregnancy in women with multiple sclerosis.

Library construction relied on the immunoSEQ multiplex PCR assay. In its TCRdb copy, this immuneACCESS table keeps in-frame sequences only and misses some clones. Where compared with another copy, unresolved V genes explain less than half of these, and the others have no known cause. Counted in this sample were under 95,000 clones; approximately 95% of them appeared once. The ten largest clones represent about 0.99% of the sample. Points on this clone: Its recognized antigen is unknown. No qualities accompany the bases; no much larger clone lies one base away.

Between the V and J ends, shortened by 7 bases and 2 bases respectively, the junction contains 10 bases. In the germline V gene, CDR1 corresponds to ENHRY and CDR2 to SYGVKD. CDR3 length: 13 amino acids, cysteine to phenylalanine. The CDR3 DNA has 39 bases and is translated from base 1. The sequence derives from a female donor in good health, enrolled as a control in a pregnancy study. The sequenced sample was peripheral blood, obtained in the second trimester of pregnancy. Rearrangement joined TRBV10-3 to TRBJ2-3; TRBD1 is possibly the D segment (6 matching bases). The DNA sequence is TGTGCCATCAAGGCAGGGGACACAGATACGCAGTATTTT. The encoded protein is CAIKAGDTDTQYF.